This is a list of T cell receptor beta chains from one sample in a study of T cells in Graves' hyperthyroidism and ophthalmopathy. TCRdb reprocessed the multiplex PCR reads with MiXCR, giving one entry per CDR3 protein. The table has about 290,000 distinct CDR3 sequences, about 15% seen once. Sequencing was carried out using blood. The receptors were sampled from a man aged 25 to 40 with Graves' hyperthyroidism. CDR3s include the opening cysteine and the closing phenylalanine or tryptophan. D genes are given only for firm matches. Clone size is shown for a subset of rows, as once, few, many or a class of expanded clone.

V	D	J	size	DNA	CDR3
TRBV2	TRBD2	TRBJ2-7	many	TGTGCCAGCAGTGGGGGACTAGCGGGAGGCGCCTACGAGCAGTACTTC	CASSGGLAGGAYEQYF
TRBV19	NA	TRBJ2-7	many	TGTGCCAGTAGTATTGCCGGGACATCTTACGAGCAGTACTTC	CASSIAGTSYEQYF
TRBV7-3	NA	TRBJ2-3	NA	TGTGCCAGCAGCAATACGCAAGGAGATACGCAGTATTTT	CASSNTQGDTQYF
TRBV5-1	TRBD1	TRBJ1-1	many	TGCGCCAGCAGCGGGACAGGGGGGAACACTGAAGCTTTCTTT	CASSGTGGNTEAFF
TRBV2	NA	TRBJ1-1	few	TGTGCCAGCAGTTATACGGGGAGTTTCACTGAAGCTTTCTTT	CASSYTGSFTEAFF
TRBV6-6	TRBD2	TRBJ2-5	NA	TGTGCCAGCAGTTACTCCCCTCTAGCGGGAGACAGAGAGACCCAGTACTTC	CASSYSPLAGDRETQYF
TRBV7-2	NA	TRBJ1-5	few	TGTGCCAGCAGCAACGAACAGGGTCGGGCGCAGCATTTT	CASSNEQGRAQHF
TRBV3-1	NA	TRBJ2-7	many	TGTGCCAGCAGCCAGGTATTCACTAGCACCAACTACGAGCAGTACTTC	CASSQVFTSTNYEQYF
TRBV18	NA	TRBJ2-1	many	TGTGCCAGCTCTCTTACACAGGGAGGATACAATGAGCAGTTCTTC	CASSLTQGGYNEQFF
TRBV28	NA	TRBJ2-5	many	TGTGCCAGCAGTTCCCGCCCCCTGACACCCTCGGATGAGACCCAGTACTTC	CASSSRPLTPSDETQYF
TRBV2	NA	TRBJ2-5	many	TGTGCCAGCAGACTTAAATCAGGGGGGACGGAGACCCAGTACTTC	CASRLKSGGTETQYF
TRBV12-3/TRBV12-4	TRBD2	TRBJ2-1	many	TGTGCCAGCAGGCCCACTAGCGGGAGCTACAATGAGCAGTTCTTC	CASRPTSGSYNEQFF
TRBV30	NA	TRBJ2-1	many	TGTGCCTGGATGACCGAGGGGGATGAGCAGTTCTTC	CAWMTEGDEQFF
TRBV12-3/TRBV12-4	NA	TRBJ2-1	many	TGTGCCAGCACCCTCGGCTCCTACAATGAGCAGTTCTTC	CASTLGSYNEQFF
TRBV4-1	NA	TRBJ2-3	NA	TGCGCCAGCAGCCAAGATCCAGGAAGGTTAGATACGCAGTATTTT	CASSQDPGRLDTQYF
TRBV20-1	TRBD1	TRBJ2-7	NA	TGCAGTGCTAAACCGGGACAGGACTACGAGCAGTACTTC	CSAKPGQDYEQYF
TRBV12-3/TRBV12-4	NA	TRBJ1-2	many	TGTGCCAGCAACGCCTTTCCCACAAATCATGGCTACACCTTC	CASNAFPTNHGYTF
TRBV7-9	NA	TRBJ2-5	few	TGTGCCAGCAGCCCTGGGCCTTACGGCGAGACCCAGTACTTC	CASSPGPYGETQYF
TRBV12-3/TRBV12-4	TRBD2	TRBJ2-1	many	TGTGCCAGCAGCCCTAGGAAGCGGGGTTACAATGAGCAGTTCTTC	CASSPRKRGYNEQFF
TRBV19	NA	TRBJ2-7	NA	TGTGCCAGTAGTGTGGGGACTCAACAATACGAGCAGTACTTC	CASSVGTQQYEQYF
TRBV18	NA	TRBJ2-3	many	TGTACCAGCTCATGGTCGGATACGCAGTATTTT	CTSSWSDTQYF
TRBV28	NA	TRBJ2-7	many	TGTGCCAGCTTTGGTGATTTCTACGAGCAGTACTTC	CASFGDFYEQYF